This entry features one T cell receptor beta chain sequence. The sample is drawn from a study of blood T cell repertoires in COVID-19. CDR3 length equals 13 residues. Germline-derived CDR1 and CDR2 are SGHAT and FQDESV (reference sequence). The V and J ends lost 2 bases and 8 bases respectively, with 10 bases between them. In the study's own analysis: Reference gene primers were amplified, and this amplification served to estimate nucleated cell counts. The data were produced by immunoSEQ multiplex PCR, yet TCRdb's version contains in-frame clones alone and is incomplete. The V and J calls and the clone size are those of that table, but D and trimming were determined from the DNA. The data show some 530,000 clones, 80% to 90% seen once.

V and J are TRBV11-1 and TRBJ2-1; the D is unclear. The sample taken for sequencing was peripheral blood. The receptor's source is a human donor in a cohort sampled during active COVID-19. CDR3 sequence: CASSLLVRYEQFF. CDR3 in DNA: TGTGCCAGCAGCTTACTGGTTAGATATGAGCAGTTCTTC.